Below are 31 T cell receptor beta chains sequenced from a single sample in a study of blood T cell repertoires in COVID-19. The assay was immunoSEQ multiplex PCR, and TCRdb's table has in-frame clones only and misses some. Altogether a few hundred thousand clones are present, around 86% being singletons, with the ten largest covering roughly a tenth. The sample comprised PBMCs or T cells enriched from blood (not recorded which). The receptors come from a young woman who had recovered from COVID-19.

The chain has TRBV30 and TRBJ2-5; possibly TRBD1 for D (6 bases). CDR1 GTSNPN and CDR2 SVGIG come from the germline V gene (reference sequence). V was trimmed by 2 bases and J by 1 base, leaving 17 bases between them. The CDR3 contains 16 residues. Here the CDR3 DNA reads TGTGCCTGGAGTTTGGGGTGGGGACAATCCCAAGAGACCCAGTACTTC. Translated, it gives CAWSLGWGQSQETQYF.

The gene calls are TRBV11-2 and TRBJ2-2, with a possible D match to TRBD2 (5 bases). Germline CDR1 and CDR2: SGHAT and FQNNGV. V gave up 1 base and J gave up 4 bases, with 10 bases separating them. The CDR3 runs 15 residues. CDR3 loop: CASSLAGGSTGELFF. DNA of the CDR3: TGTGCCAGCAGCTTAGCGGGTGGGAGCACCGGGGAGCTGTTTTTT.

The chain couples TRBV6-6 to TRBJ2-7; 9 bases are shared with TRBD1. The CDR3 totals 15 residues. V dropped 6 bases and J dropped 2; count of bases not matched to a gene: 8. Germline assignment: CDR1 MNHNY and CDR2 SVGAGI (reference sequence). The CDR3 here is CASRPFGQGTYEQYF. CDR3 DNA: TGTGCCAGCAGGCCTTTTGGACAGGGGACCTACGAGCAGTACTTC.

The rearrangement joins TRBV29-1 to TRBJ1-2; D remains unclear. Per the germline V gene, CDR1 is SQVTM and CDR2 is ANQGSEA. This CDR3 contains 11 residues. V was pared by 4 bases and J by 6 bases, with 9 bases between. This CDR3 is CSVGFRDGYTF. Here the CDR3 DNA reads TGCAGCGTTGGTTTTCGGGATGGCTACACCTTC.

The gene calls are TRBV6-2 or TRBV6-3 and TRBJ2-2; D perhaps matches TRBD1 (5 bases). This CDR3 has 14 amino acids. Deletions cut 6 bases from V and 6 bases from J, with 14 bases between. Germline CDR1 and CDR2: MNHEY and SVGEGT. The CDR3 nucleotides read TGTGCCAGCAGCACCGTAGGGGTTCCCGGGGAGCTGTTTTTT. This sequence encodes CASSTVGVPGELFF.

The CDR3 sequence: CASSQVRGSNEKLFF. In nucleotides, the CDR3 is TGTGCCAGCAGCCAAGTTCGGGGGTCTAATGAAAAACTGTTTTTT. The chain employs TRBV3-1 (or the pseudogene TRBV3-2) and TRBJ1-4, with D possibly matching TRBD1 (5 bases). This CDR3 is built from 15 residues. CDR1 is LGHDT and CDR2 is YNNKEL in the germline V gene (reference sequence). Trimming stripped 1 base from V and 3 bases from J, with 9 bases between.

The chain links TRBV18 to TRBJ1-1; D is perhaps TRBD1 (6 bases). Germline CDR1 and CDR2: KGHSH and LQKENI. Trimming took off 3 bases at V and 6 bases at J, with 11 bases between the two ends. There are 13 residues in the CDR3. The CDR3 DNA sequence: TGTGCCAGCTCACCTCGGGACACGCCTGAAGCTTTCTTT. It specifies CASSPRDTPEAFF.

With regard to this clone: The same CDR3 also results from other DNA sequences found in this sample. The CDR3 region is CASSIGRTEAFF. CDR3 coding DNA: TGTGCCAGTAGTATAGGGAGGACTGAAGCTTTCTTT. The rearrangement joins TRBV19 to TRBJ1-1; no definite D call. The CDR3 runs 12 residues. The V end lost 1 base, the J end lost 5 bases, and 5 bases lay between the germline ends. The germline gives CDR1 LNHDA, CDR2 SQIVND (reference sequence).

V usage is TRBV29-1 and J usage is TRBJ2-1; TRBD1 is a possible D gene (5 bases). The V end lost 7 bases, the J end lost 2 bases, and 15 bases lay between the germline ends. The CDR3 spans 14 residues. Germline V gives CDR1 SQVTM, CDR2 ANQGSEA. As DNA, the CDR3 is TGCAGCGGGTTGAGGACAAATCCCTACAATGAGCAGTTCTTC. The encoded protein is CSGLRTNPYNEQFF.

The CDR3 nucleotides are TGTGCCAGCCGTTGGTCTCCGAGCTCCTACAATGAGCAGTTCTTC. As protein: CASRWSPSSYNEQFF. The V gene is TRBV3-1 (or the pseudogene TRBV3-2), the J gene TRBJ2-1; the D is unclear. Germline CDR1 is LGHDT and CDR2 is YNNKEL (reference sequence). The ends were cut back, 8 bases at V and 0 bases at J, with 14 bases in the middle. This CDR3 has 15 amino acids.

This clone is a singleton in its sample. The genes are TRBV7-9 and TRBJ2-1, with TRBD2 matching 8 bases. The CDR3 has 14 residues. V was pared by 4 bases and J by 8 bases, with 7 bases of the junction left unmatched. Germline lookup yields CDR1 SEHNR and CDR2 FQNEAQ (reference sequence). CDR3 nucleotides: TGTGCCAGCAGCTATAGCGGGACGGGGGATGAGCAGTTCTTC. Amino acid sequence: CASSYSGTGDEQFF.

This chain links TRBV5-6 with TRBJ2-5; 8 bases map to TRBD1. Trimming cost V 0 bases and J 7 bases; bases outside gene matches: 17. CDR3 length equals 18 residues. Germline V gene data show CDR1 as SGHDT and CDR2 as YYEEEE. CDR3 residues: CASSLGVPGQGGVATQYF. CDR3 DNA: TGTGCCAGCAGCTTGGGTGTCCCCGGACAGGGTGGGGTCGCGACCCAGTACTTC.

The gene calls are TRBV5-4 and TRBJ2-4; 10 bases agree with TRBD1. The CDR3 totals 16 residues. Germline V CDR1 and CDR2: SGHNT, YYREEE (reference sequence). The V and J ends lost 4 bases and 0 bases, in that order; junction bases with no gene match: 4. The CDR3 is CASSGTGDGAKNIQYF. The CDR3 nucleotides are TGTGCCAGCAGCGGGACAGGGGATGGAGCCAAAAACATTCAGTACTTC.

This clone was seen a few times. The rearrangement uses TRBV2 and TRBJ1-5, with TRBD1 as a possible D gene (5 bases). Germline V gene lookup returns CDR1 SNHLY and CDR2 FYNNEI. The CDR3 has 15 residues. The V and J ends lost 6 bases and 5 bases respectively, with 17 bases between them. CDR3 residues: CASRTDGGFDQPQHF. The CDR3 region has the DNA TGTGCCAGCAGGACCGACGGGGGATTCGATCAGCCCCAGCATTTT.

This clone is a singleton in its sample. The rearrangement uses TRBV30 and TRBJ1-5; D ambiguous. V lost 7 bases to trimming and J lost 3 bases, with 10 bases between them. The CDR3 length is 12 residues. CDR1 and CDR2 from the germline V gene are GTSNPN and SVGIG (reference sequence). CDR3 sequence: CASGLNNQPQHF. In DNA, the CDR3 is TGTGCCTCTGGACTGAACAATCAGCCCCAGCATTTT.

This clone is medium-sized. The chain carries TRBV10-1 and TRBJ2-7; unclear D gene. From germline, CDR1 is WNHNN and CDR2 SYGVQD (reference sequence). The CDR3 runs 11 residues. With 8 bases removed from V and 4 bases from J, the gap between germline ends came to 9 bases. This chain's CDR3 is CASGRGYEQYF. CDR3 sequence (DNA): TGCGCCAGCGGCAGAGGTTACGAGCAGTACTTC.

This rearrangement joins TRBV12-3 or TRBV12-4 to TRBJ1-2; possible D gene TRBD1, 5 bases. CDR3 length: 12 residues. V was pared by 8 bases and J by 5 bases, with 12 bases between. CDR3 bases: TGTGCCAGCGTGGGGGGGAGGTATGGCTACACCTTC. Encoded protein: CASVGGRYGYTF.

This clone was seen once. The J gene is TRBJ1-1, the V gene TRBV23-1, with D tentatively TRBD1 (6 bases). TRBV23-1 is an open reading frame whose function is uncertain. This CDR3 is 19 amino acids long. V was cut by 5 bases and J by 2 bases, with 27 bases left in between. CDR3 amino acids: CASSSRLPVWGRSNTEAFF. The CDR3 DNA reads as TGCGCCAGCAGTTCCAGGCTGCCTGTCTGGGGGCGTTCAAACACTGAAGCTTTCTTT.

The rearrangement links TRBV30 to TRBJ1-4, with D possibly TRBD1 on 6 matching bases. The germline CDR1 and CDR2 sequences are GTSNPN and SVGIG (reference sequence). The CDR3 extends over 17 amino acids. V dropped 4 bases and J dropped 0 bases, with 18 bases sitting between them. The DNA of the CDR3 is TGTGCCTGGAACCGGGACAAGTTGATATCAACTAATGAAAAACTGTTTTTT. This codes for CAWNRDKLISTNEKLFF.

The rearrangement uses TRBV10-3 and TRBJ1-5; D may be TRBD1 (5 bases). The CDR3 runs to 13 residues. Per the germline V gene, CDR1 is ENHRY and CDR2 is SYGVKD. V was shortened by 6 bases and J by 1 base, with 7 bases between the two germline ends. The CDR3 DNA is TGTGCCATCAGGCAGGGAAGCAATCAGCCCCAGCATTTT. Protein: CAIRQGSNQPQHF.

Only a few counts were recorded for this clone. The genes are TRBV6-1 and TRBJ2-3; 12 bases are shared with TRBD2. Per the germline V gene, CDR1 is MNHNS and CDR2 is SASEGT. This CDR3 contains 15 residues. Trimming cost V 2 bases and J 6 bases; bases outside gene matches: 3. The CDR3 coding sequence is TGTGCCAGCAGTGAATCTAGCGGGGGGGCGGATACGCAGTATTTT. It yields the protein CASSESSGGADTQYF.

CDR3 sequence: CASSLKRTGYEQYF. In DNA form, the CDR3 reads TGTGCCAGTAGTCTGAAAAGGACAGGGTACGAGCAGTACTTC. This chain connects TRBV19 to TRBJ2-7, with 8 bases lining up with TRBD1. The CDR3 loop spans 14 amino acids. Germline V gene data show CDR1 as LNHDA and CDR2 as SQIVND (reference sequence). With V trimmed by 5 bases and J by 4 bases, 7 bases remained unmatched.

The rearrangement links TRBV5-6 to TRBJ1-5; D is undetermined. Between the trimmed V and J ends, which lost 4 bases and 6 bases, there was a span of 17 bases. Germline V lookup: CDR1 SGHDT, CDR2 YYEEEE. This CDR3 contains 15 residues. Here the CDR3 reads CASSQRSEGVQPQHF. The CDR3 bases are TGTGCCAGCAGCCAACGATCGGAGGGAGTTCAGCCCCAGCATTTT.

The chain has TRBV19 and TRBJ1-2; D unresolved. The CDR3 covers 15 residues. The germline V gene has CDR1 LNHDA and CDR2 SQIVND (reference sequence). V gave up 3 bases and J gave up 0 bases, with 11 bases separating them. As DNA, the CDR3 is TGTGCCAGTAGTATGGCCCCCGGAGCTAACTATGGCTACACCTTC. Its protein product is CASSMAPGANYGYTF. The variable domain in full, completed from reference TRBV19 and TRBJ1-2, reads DGGITQSPKYLFRKEGQNVTLSCEQNLNHDAMYWYRQDPGQGLRLIYYSQIVNDFQKGDIAEGYSVSREKKESFPLTVTSAQKNPTAFYLCASSMAPGANYGYTFGSGTRLTVV.

This clone was seen only once. The identical CDR3 is also encoded by other nucleotide sequences in the sample. The rearrangement joins TRBV3-1 (or the pseudogene TRBV3-2) to TRBJ1-3; D gene uncertain. CDR1 is LGHDT and CDR2 is YNNKEL in the germline V gene (reference sequence). There are 15 residues in the CDR3. Trimming took off 6 bases at V and 0 bases at J, with 12 bases between the two ends. The DNA for the CDR3 is TGTGCCAGCAGTCAACTCGGAGACTCTGGAAACACCATATATTTT. As protein: CASSQLGDSGNTIYF.

The chain links TRBV3-1 (or the pseudogene TRBV3-2) to TRBJ1-3; D is perhaps TRBD1 (5 bases). The CDR3 runs to 15 residues. Germline V gene data show CDR1 as LGHDT and CDR2 as YNNKEL (reference sequence). Trimming left V 0 bases short and J 0 bases short, with 6 bases between. The CDR3 sequence: CASSQEGHSGNTIYF. The DNA of the CDR3 is TGTGCCAGCAGCCAAGAGGGGCACTCTGGAAACACCATATATTTT.

The chain joins TRBV28 to TRBJ2-4, with TRBD2 as a possible D gene (5 bases). The germline gives CDR1 MDHEN, CDR2 SYDVKM. Trimming took off 5 bases at V and 6 bases at J, with 11 bases between the two ends. The CDR3 is 13 amino acids. CDR3 coding DNA: TGTGCCAGCAGTATCTCTGCGGGAAACATTCAGTACTTC. It specifies CASSISAGNIQYF.

The V and J genes are TRBV19 and TRBJ2-3; 10 nucleotides align to TRBD1. The germline gives CDR1 LNHDA, CDR2 SQIVND (reference sequence). V lost 7 bases and J lost 5; bases outside the gene matches: 9. The CDR3 has 15 residues. The CDR3 is CASTKTGGFIDTQYF. The CDR3 DNA reads as TGTGCCAGTACTAAGACAGGGGGCTTTATAGATACGCAGTATTTT. The entire variable domain, with the rest obtained from reference TRBV19 and TRBJ2-3, is as follows: DGGITQSPKYLFRKEGQNVTLSCEQNLNHDAMYWYRQDPGQGLRLIYYSQIVNDFQKGDIAEGYSVSREKKESFPLTVTSAQKNPTAFYLCASTKTGGFIDTQYFGPGTRLTVL.

This clone appeared a single time. J is TRBJ2-1 and V is TRBV9; D not certain. With 4 bases removed from V and 6 bases from J, the gap between germline ends came to 14 bases. Germline V gene sequence: CDR1 SGDLS, CDR2 YYNGEE. This CDR3 region has 14 residues. The CDR3 sequence is CASSQWATPNEQFF. CDR3 nucleotides: TGTGCCAGCAGCCAATGGGCAACGCCCAATGAGCAGTTCTTC.

The chain recombines TRBV3-1 (or the pseudogene TRBV3-2) with TRBJ1-2; D is undetermined. Looked up from germline, CDR1 is LGHDT and CDR2 is YNNKEL (reference sequence). There are 13 residues in the CDR3. V lost 1 base to trimming and J lost 4 bases, with 7 bases between them. CDR3 DNA sequence: TGTGCCAGCAGCCAAGTCGGTCTCTATGGCTACACCTTC. Translation: CASSQVGLYGYTF.

The chain is built from TRBV24-1 and TRBJ2-7; no clear D. The V gene lost 1 base and the J gene lost 2 bases, with 11 bases spanning the gap. CDR1 KGHDR and CDR2 SFDVKD come from the germline V gene. There are 15 residues in the CDR3. The CDR3 region has the DNA TGTGCCACCAGTGATTTCGACGGCGGTACCTACGAGCAGTACTTC. It is translated as CATSDFDGGTYEQYF.